A single TCR beta chain is shown here with its context. This sample is part of a study of blood T cell repertoires in COVID-19. Everyone who took part was roughly 18 to 89 years old, and they came from 20 to 25 US areas. The CDR3 runs 16 residues. Germline CDR1 and CDR2: MGHRA and YSYEKL. V was clipped by 4 bases and J by 0 bases, with 10 bases between them. Assay used: immunoSEQ multiplex PCR; TCRdb lists only in-frame clones, some missing. This table has 300,000 to 350,000 clones, around 85% appearing once. Sequenced sample: PBMCs or T cells enriched from blood (not recorded which). The chain uses TRBV4-1 and TRBJ1-6; tentatively, D is TRBD1 (5 bases). This clonotype was sampled from a man in his thirties or forties who had recovered from COVID-19. The CDR3 sequence is CASSRTQGSYNSPLHF. The CDR3 bases are TGCGCCAGCAGCCGGACCCAGGGCTCCTATAATTCACCCCTCCACTTT.